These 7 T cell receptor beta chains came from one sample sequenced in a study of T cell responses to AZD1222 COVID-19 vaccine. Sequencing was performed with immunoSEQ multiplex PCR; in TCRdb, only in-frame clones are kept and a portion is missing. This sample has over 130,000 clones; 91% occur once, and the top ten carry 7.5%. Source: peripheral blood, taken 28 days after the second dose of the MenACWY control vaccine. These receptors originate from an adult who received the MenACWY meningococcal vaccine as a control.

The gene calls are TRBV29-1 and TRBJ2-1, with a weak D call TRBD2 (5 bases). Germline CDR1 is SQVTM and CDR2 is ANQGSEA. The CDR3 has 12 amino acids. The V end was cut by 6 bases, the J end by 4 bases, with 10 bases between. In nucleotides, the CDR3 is TGCAGCGTCAAAGCGGTATACAATGAGCAGTTCTTC. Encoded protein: CSVKAVYNEQFF.

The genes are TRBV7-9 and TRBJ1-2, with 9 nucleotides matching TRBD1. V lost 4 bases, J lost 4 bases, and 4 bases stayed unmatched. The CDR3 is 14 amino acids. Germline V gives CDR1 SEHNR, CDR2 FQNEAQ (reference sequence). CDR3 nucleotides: TGTGCCAGCAGCTCGGGACAGGGTCCCTATGGCTACACCTTC. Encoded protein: CASSSGQGPYGYTF.

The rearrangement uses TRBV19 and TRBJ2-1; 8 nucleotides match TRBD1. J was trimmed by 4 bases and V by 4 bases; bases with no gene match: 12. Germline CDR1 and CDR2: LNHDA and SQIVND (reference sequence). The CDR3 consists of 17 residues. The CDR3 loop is CASSRNGLGTGYNEQFF. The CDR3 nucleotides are TGTGCCAGTAGTAGGAACGGCCTGGGGACAGGTTACAATGAGCAGTTCTTC.

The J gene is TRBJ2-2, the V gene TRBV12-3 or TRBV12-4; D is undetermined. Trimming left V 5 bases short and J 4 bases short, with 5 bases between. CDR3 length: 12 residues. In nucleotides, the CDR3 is TGTGCCAGCAGTACAGTCACCGGGGAGCTGTTTTTT. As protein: CASSTVTGELFF.

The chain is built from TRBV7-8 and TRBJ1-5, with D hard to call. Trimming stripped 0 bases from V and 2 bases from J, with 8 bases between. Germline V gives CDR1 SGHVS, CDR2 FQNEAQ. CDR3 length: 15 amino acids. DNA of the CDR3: TGTGCCAGCAGCTTAGCCCCGGCAGGCAATCAGCCCCAGCATTTT. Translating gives CASSLAPAGNQPQHF.

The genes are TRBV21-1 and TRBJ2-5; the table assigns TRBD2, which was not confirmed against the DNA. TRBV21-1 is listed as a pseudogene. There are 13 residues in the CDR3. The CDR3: CATSSEAGETQYF. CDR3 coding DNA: TGTGCCACCAGTTCGGAAGCGGGGGAGACCCAGTACTTC.

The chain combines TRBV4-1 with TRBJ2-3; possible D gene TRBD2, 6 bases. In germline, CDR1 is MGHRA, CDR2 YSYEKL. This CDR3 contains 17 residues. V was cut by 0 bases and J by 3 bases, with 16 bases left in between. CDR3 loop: CASSQDRGWGVTDTQYF. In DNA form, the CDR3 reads TGCGCCAGCAGCCAAGATCGGGGGTGGGGAGTGACAGATACGCAGTATTTT.